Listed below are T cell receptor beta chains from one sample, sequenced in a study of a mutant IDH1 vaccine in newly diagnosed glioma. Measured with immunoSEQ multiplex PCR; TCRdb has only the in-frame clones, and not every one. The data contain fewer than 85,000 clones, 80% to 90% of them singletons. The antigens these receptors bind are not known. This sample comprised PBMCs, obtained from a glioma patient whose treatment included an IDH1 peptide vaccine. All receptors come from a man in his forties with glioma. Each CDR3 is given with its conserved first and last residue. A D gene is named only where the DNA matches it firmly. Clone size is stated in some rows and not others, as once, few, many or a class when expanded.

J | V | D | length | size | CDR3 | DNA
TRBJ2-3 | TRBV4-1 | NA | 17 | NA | CASSPLRTGPRTDTQYF | TGCGCCAGCAGCCCGCTACGGACCGGACCCCGTACAGATACGCAGTATTTT
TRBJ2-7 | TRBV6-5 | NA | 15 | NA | CASRSTSSGSYEQYF | TGTGCCAGCAGAAGCACTTCCTCGGGATCCTACGAGCAGTACTTC
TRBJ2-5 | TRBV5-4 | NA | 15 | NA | CASSLVTPVGGTQYF | TGTGCCAGCAGCTTGGTAACCCCCGTAGGGGGGACCCAGTACTTC
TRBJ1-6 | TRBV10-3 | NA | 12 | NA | CAMGGRDSPLHF | TGTGCCATGGGCGGCAGGGACTCACCCCTCCACTTT
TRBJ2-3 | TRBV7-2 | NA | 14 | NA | CASSLVRETDTQYF | TGTGCCAGCAGCTTAGTACGGGAGACAGATACGCAGTATTTT
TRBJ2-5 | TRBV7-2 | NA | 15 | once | CASSVLGRMEETQYF | TGTGCCAGCAGCGTACTGGGACGGATGGAGGAGACCCAGTACTTC
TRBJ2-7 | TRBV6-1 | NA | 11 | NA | CASMKAYEQYF | TGTGCCAGCATGAAGGCATACGAGCAGTACTTC
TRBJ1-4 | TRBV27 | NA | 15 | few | CASSFYPTSGEKLFF | TGTGCCAGCAGTTTCTACCCCACGTCGGGGGAAAAACTGTTTTTT
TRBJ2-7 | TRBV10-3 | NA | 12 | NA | CAISRENYEQYF | TGTGCCATCAGTAGGGAGAACTACGAGCAGTACTTC
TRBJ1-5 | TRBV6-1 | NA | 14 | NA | CASSDQGSHQPQHF | TGTGCCAGCAGTGATCAGGGTTCGCATCAGCCCCAGCATTTT
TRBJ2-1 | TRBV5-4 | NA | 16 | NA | CASSQVDRGTYNEQFF | TGTGCCAGCAGCCAAGTGGATCGCGGAACCTACAATGAGCAGTTCTTC
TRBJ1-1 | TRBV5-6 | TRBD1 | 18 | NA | CASSLIRGQGAMNTEAFF | TGTGCCAGCAGCTTGATTCGGGGACAGGGGGCGATGAACACTGAAGCTTTCTTT
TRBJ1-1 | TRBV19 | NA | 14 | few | CASSPLRDNTEAFF | TGTGCCAGTAGCCCCCTCCGGGACAACACTGAAGCTTTCTTT
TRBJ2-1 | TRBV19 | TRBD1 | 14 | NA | CASSIGTGSHEQFF | TGTGCCAGTAGTATTGGGACAGGGAGTCATGAGCAGTTCTTC
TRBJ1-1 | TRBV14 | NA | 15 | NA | CASSQGRGAGAEAFF | TGTGCCAGCAGCCAAGGGCGGGGGGCAGGGGCTGAAGCTTTCTTT
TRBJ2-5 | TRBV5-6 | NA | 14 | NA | CASSLGRAWETQYF | TGTGCCAGCAGCTTGGGGAGGGCTTGGGAGACCCAGTACTTC
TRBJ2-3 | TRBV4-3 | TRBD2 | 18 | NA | CASSQVTTSGGVADTQYF | TGCGCCAGCAGCCAAGTAACGACTAGCGGGGGCGTAGCAGATACGCAGTATTTT
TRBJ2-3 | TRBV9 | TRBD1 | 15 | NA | CASSPMGQGADTQYF | TGTGCCAGCAGCCCGATGGGACAGGGTGCAGATACGCAGTATTTT
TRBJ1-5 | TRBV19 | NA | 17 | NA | CASMNGAGYQGNQPQHF | TGTGCCAGTATGAATGGGGCTGGGTACCAAGGCAATCAGCCCCAGCATTTT
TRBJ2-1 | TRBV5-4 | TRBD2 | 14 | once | CASSLSSGGNEQFF | TGTGCCAGCAGCTTGTCTAGCGGGGGCAATGAGCAGTTCTTC
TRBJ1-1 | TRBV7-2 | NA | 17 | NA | CASSRSVPGGLVTEAFF | TGTGCCAGCAGCCGATCTGTCCCTGGGGGATTGGTCACTGAAGCTTTCTTT
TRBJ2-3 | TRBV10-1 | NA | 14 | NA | CASSETESTDTQYF | TGCGCCAGCAGTGAAACAGAAAGCACAGATACGCAGTATTTT
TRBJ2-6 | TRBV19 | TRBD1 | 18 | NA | CASSPLWTGDSGANVLTF | TGTGCCAGTAGCCCGCTCTGGACAGGGGACTCTGGGGCCAACGTCCTGACTTTC
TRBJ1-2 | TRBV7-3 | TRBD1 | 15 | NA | CASSPEDRGLHGYTF | TGTGCCAGCAGCCCTGAGGACAGGGGGCTTCATGGCTACACCTTC
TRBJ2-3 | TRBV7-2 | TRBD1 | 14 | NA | CASTKDRVGDTQYF | TGTGCCAGCACTAAGGACAGGGTTGGAGATACGCAGTATTTT
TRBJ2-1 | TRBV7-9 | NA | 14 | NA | CASSLRDQNNEQFF | TGTGCCAGCAGCTTACGTGATCAAAACAATGAGCAGTTCTTC
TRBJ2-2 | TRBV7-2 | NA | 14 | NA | CASSLGTTAGELFF | TGTGCCAGCAGCTTAGGGACCACGGCCGGGGAGCTGTTTTTT
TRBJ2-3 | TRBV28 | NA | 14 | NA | CASSLWGFSYTQYF | TGTGCCAGCAGTTTGTGGGGATTTTCATATACGCAGTATTTT
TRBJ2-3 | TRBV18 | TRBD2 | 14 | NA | CASSRTGGTDTQYF | TGTGCCAGCTCACGAACGGGGGGGACAGATACGCAGTATTTT
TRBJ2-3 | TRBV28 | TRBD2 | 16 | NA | CASTSTLAGGLDTQYF | TGTGCCAGCACCTCGACTCTAGCGGGAGGGTTAGATACGCAGTATTTT
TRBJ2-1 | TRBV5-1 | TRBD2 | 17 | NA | CASSSGTSGIGYNEQFF | TGCGCCAGCAGCTCCGGGACTAGCGGGATTGGGTACAATGAGCAGTTCTTC
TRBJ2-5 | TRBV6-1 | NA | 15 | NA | CASSDKPTGSETQYF | TGTGCCAGCAGTGATAAACCGACAGGCTCCGAGACCCAGTACTTC
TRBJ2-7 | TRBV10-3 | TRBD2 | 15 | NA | CAISSEGTSGNEQYF | TGTGCCATCAGCTCCGAGGGAACTAGCGGGAACGAGCAGTACTTC
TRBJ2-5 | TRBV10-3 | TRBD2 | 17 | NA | CAISGTSGGEVGETQYF | TGTGCCATCAGCGGGACTAGCGGGGGAGAGGTGGGAGAGACCCAGTACTTC
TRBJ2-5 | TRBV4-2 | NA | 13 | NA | CASSPDRRETQYF | TGTGCCAGCAGCCCCGATCGACGGGAGACCCAGTACTTC
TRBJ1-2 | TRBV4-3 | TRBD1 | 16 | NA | CASSQNTGTGVDGYTF | TGCGCCAGCAGCCAGAACACCGGGACAGGGGTTGATGGCTACACCTTC
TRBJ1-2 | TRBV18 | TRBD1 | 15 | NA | CASSSYRGGGYGYTF | TGTGCCAGCTCATCGTACAGGGGAGGTGGCTATGGCTACACCTTC
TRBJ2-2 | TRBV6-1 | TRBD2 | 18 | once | CASSAGLAGAFNTGELFF | TGTGCCAGCAGTGCAGGACTAGCGGGGGCCTTTAACACCGGGGAGCTGTTTTTT
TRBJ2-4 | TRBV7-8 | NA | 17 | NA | CASSSQISRGVGNIQYF | TGTGCCAGCAGCTCCCAAATATCCCGGGGTGTGGGGAACATTCAGTACTTC
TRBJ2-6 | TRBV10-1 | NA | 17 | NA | CASSEGQGGSGANVLTF | TGCGCCAGCAGTGAGGGGCAGGGTGGCTCTGGGGCCAACGTCCTGACTTTC
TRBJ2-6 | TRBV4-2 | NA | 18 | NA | CASSQEGPPTAGANVLTF | TGTGCCAGCAGCCAAGAGGGGCCCCCTACGGCTGGGGCCAACGTCCTGACTTTC
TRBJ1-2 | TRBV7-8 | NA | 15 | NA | CASSFGTPANYGYTF | TGTGCCAGCAGCTTTGGGACCCCTGCTAACTATGGCTACACCTTC
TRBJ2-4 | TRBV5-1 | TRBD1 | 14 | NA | CASSLGTAKNIQYF | TGCGCCAGCAGCCTAGGGACAGCAAAAAACATTCAGTACTTC
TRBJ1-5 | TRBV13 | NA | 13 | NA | CASSLDRNQPQHF | TGTGCCAGCAGCTTGGACCGGAATCAGCCCCAGCATTTT
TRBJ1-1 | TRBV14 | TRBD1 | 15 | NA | CASSQDMGTGTEAFF | TGTGCCAGCAGCCAAGATATGGGGACAGGCACTGAAGCTTTCTTT
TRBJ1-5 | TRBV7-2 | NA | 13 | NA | CASSFHRNQPQHF | TGTGCCAGCAGCTTTCACAGAAATCAGCCCCAGCATTTT
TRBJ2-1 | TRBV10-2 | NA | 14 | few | CATMPGPTYNEQFF | TGCGCCACCATGCCGGGCCCTACCTACAATGAGCAGTTCTTC
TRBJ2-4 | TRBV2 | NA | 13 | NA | CASSADSGNIQYF | TGTGCCAGCAGTGCGGACAGCGGGAACATTCAGTACTTC
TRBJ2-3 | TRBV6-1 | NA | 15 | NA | CASSERMRATDTQYF | TGTGCCAGCAGTGAAAGAATGAGGGCCACAGATACGCAGTATTTT
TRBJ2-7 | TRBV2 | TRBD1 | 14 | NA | CASSTGTGGYEQYF | TGTGCCAGCAGTACCGGGACAGGGGGCTACGAGCAGTACTTC
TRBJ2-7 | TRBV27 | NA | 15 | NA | CASLSWPRSNYEQYF | TGTGCCAGCCTGTCCTGGCCGCGGTCAAACTACGAGCAGTACTTC
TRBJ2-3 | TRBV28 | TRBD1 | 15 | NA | CASSRPGQGTDTQYF | TGTGCCAGCAGCCGACCGGGACAGGGCACAGATACGCAGTATTTT
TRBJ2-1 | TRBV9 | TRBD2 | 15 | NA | CASSVGTSAWGEQFF | TGTGCCAGCAGCGTAGGGACTAGCGCTTGGGGTGAGCAGTTCTTC
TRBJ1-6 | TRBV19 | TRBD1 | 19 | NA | CASSVFRDRGFSYNSPLHF | TGTGCCAGTAGTGTCTTCCGGGACAGGGGCTTCTCCTATAATTCACCCCTCCACTTT
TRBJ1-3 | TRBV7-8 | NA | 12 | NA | CASSPLVNTIYF | TGTGCCAGCAGCCCCCTAGTAAACACCATATATTTT
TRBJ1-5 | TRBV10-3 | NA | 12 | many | CAIGESNQPQHF | TGTGCCATCGGGGAAAGCAATCAGCCCCAGCATTTT
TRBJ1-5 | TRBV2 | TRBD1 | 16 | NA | CASSFRTGNSNQPQHF | TGTGCCAGCAGTTTCCGGACAGGGAATAGCAATCAGCCCCAGCATTTT